The sequence of this T cell receptor beta chain was determined in a study of PD-1 blockade in mismatch repair-deficient tumors. Study background: Patients had about a dozen mismatch repair-deficient cancer types, all previously treated and progressing.

Study results and caveats: After pembrolizumab, tumor-resident clones rose rapidly, then generally contracted before radiologic responses.

Per the germline V gene, CDR1 is SGHDT and CDR2 is YYEEEE. The CDR3 loop spans 13 amino acids. Trimming cost V 5 bases and J 7 bases, with 12 bases left between them. Assay used: immunoSEQ multiplex PCR; TCRdb lists only in-frame clones, some missing. This sample has 100,000 to 150,000 clones, with about 88% found just once. The count of this clone is one. Its target is not known. All patients were mismatch repair deficient, assessed by either PCR or immunohistochemistry. The TCR-sequenced patients were a few responders to pembrolizumab. Here the sequenced sample was peripheral blood, taken 44 weeks after starting pembrolizumab. The genes are TRBV5-6 and TRBJ1-4; a possible D gene is TRBD1 (6 bases). This receptor was taken from an adult with mismatch repair-deficient cancer. The CDR3 loop reads CASSIYRVEKLFF. The CDR3 DNA reads as TGTGCCAGCAGTATTTACAGGGTTGAAAAACTGTTTTTT. Together with reference TRBV5-6 and TRBJ1-4, the CDR3 gives the full variable domain: DAGVTQSPTHLIKTRGQQVTLRCSPKSGHDTVSWYQQALGQGPQFIFQYYEEEERQRGNFPDRFSGHQFPNYSSELNVNALLLGDSALYLCASSIYRVEKLFFGSGTQLSVL.